A selection of T cell receptor beta chains follows, all from one sample in a study of cytomegalovirus exposure and HLA in healthy donors. Method: immunoSEQ multiplex PCR; TCRdb's copy keeps in-frame clones and lacks some. The sample has fewer than 60,000 clones; 60% to 80% are singletons. Sequencing was carried out using PBMCs. These receptors came from a woman aged 40 to 49 in good health and CMV-seropositive. CDR3s include the opening cysteine and the closing phenylalanine or tryptophan. The D gene is left open where the match is weak. Not every row has a clone size; where given, it reads once, few, many or a size class.

>.|TRBD2|TRBJ2-1|TRBV5-1
TGCGCCAGCAGCTCTGAGCGGGGAACCTCCTACAATGAGCAGTTCTTC
CASSSERGTSYNEQFF
>.|TRBD1|TRBJ1-2|TRBV5-1
TGCGCCAGCAGCTGGCAGGGGGACTATGGCTACACCTTC
CASSWQGDYGYTF
>.|TRBD1|TRBJ2-6|TRBV30
TGTGCCTGGAGTGCAGCGGGACAGGGGTACTCTGGGGCCAACGTCCTGACTTTC
CAWSAAGQGYSGANVLTF
>few|.|TRBJ2-3|TRBV18
TGTGCCAGCTCACCAACCCGGCCGGGACAACCGACAGATACGCAGTATTTT
CASSPTRPGQPTDTQYF
>.|.|TRBJ1-2|TRBV11-2
TGTGCCAGCAGCTTCGGAGAGGTGAATGGCTACACCTTC
CASSFGEVNGYTF
>.|.|TRBJ2-5|TRBV5-4
TGTGCCAGCAGCTCCATGCCGCTTCAGGGGAAAGAGACCCAGTACTTC
CASSSMPLQGKETQYF
>.|.|TRBJ1-3|TRBV7-8
TGTGCCAGCAGCTTGGGAGGGGGGGCGAGGGGAAACACCATATATTTT
CASSLGGGARGNTIYF
>.|.|TRBJ2-5|TRBV20-1
TGCAGTGCTGCGGACTGGGAGACCCAGTACTTC
CSAADWETQYF
>.|TRBD2|TRBJ2-5|TRBV6-5
TGTGCCAGCAGTTACTCGAGGCGGGGGGGGCGGGAGACCCAGTACTTC
CASSYSRRGGRETQYF
>.|TRBD1|TRBJ1-5|TRBV19
TGTGCCAGTAGTATAGCCCCCGGACAGGGTCGCCAGCCCCAGCATTTT
CASSIAPGQGRQPQHF
>.|.|TRBJ2-7|TRBV7-6
TGTGCCAGCAGCTTAGTTCGCGGAGGGAATTACGAGCAGTACTTC
CASSLVRGGNYEQYF
>few|.|TRBJ2-1|TRBV11-2
TGTGCCAGCAGCTCCCAGGGGGGCGGGGACAATGAGCAGTTCTTC
CASSSQGGGDNEQFF
>.|.|TRBJ2-3|TRBV7-2
TGTGCCAGCAGCTTCCGTGGCGGGTGGGATACGCAGTATTTT
CASSFRGGWDTQYF
>.|TRBD2|TRBJ2-2|TRBV4-1
TGCGCCAGCAGCCAAGATAGGAGGAGCGGGGTAGCGAACACCGGGGAGCTGTTTTTT
CASSQDRRSGVANTGELFF
>.|.|TRBJ2-3|TRBV7-9
TGTTCCAGCAGCTTTCAAGTTAGGACACTCAGGCAAGATACGCAGTATTTT
CSSSFQVRTLRQDTQYF
>.|.|TRBJ2-7|TRBV19
TGTGCCACGGGGGCGGGGGACGAGCAGTACTTC
CATGAGDEQYF
>.|TRBD2|TRBJ2-7|TRBV19
TGTGCCAGTAGTATTCTTCCTAGCGGGGATAACGAGCAGTACTTC
CASSILPSGDNEQYF
>.|.|TRBJ2-3|TRBV18
TGTGCCAGCTCACCCCAGCGTACGGGGATACATAGCACAGATACGCAGTATTTT
CASSPQRTGIHSTDTQYF
>.|.|TRBJ1-5|TRBV6-6
TGTGCCAGCAGCCAACGGGCAGCGGACAATCAGCCCCAGCATTTT
CASSQRAADNQPQHF
>.|.|TRBJ1-1|TRBV23-1
TGCGCCAGCAGTCTAAGGCAGGGTGTGGTCACTGAAGCTTTCTTT
CASSLRQGVVTEAFF
>.|TRBD2|TRBJ2-3|TRBV10-1
TGCGCCAGCAGTGAATCCCGGGGGGCAGATACGCAGTATTTT
CASSESRGADTQYF
>few|.|TRBJ1-2|TRBV29-1
TGCAGCGCCTACACAGGGTATGGCTATGGCTACACCTTC
CSAYTGYGYGYTF
>.|TRBD2|TRBJ2-1|TRBV4-1
TGCGCCAGCAGCCAAGATAAGCGGGGGGGCTCCTACAATGAGCAGTTCTTC
CASSQDKRGGSYNEQFF
>.|.|TRBJ1-2|TRBV5-6
TGTGCCAGCAGCTTGCCCTCCCAGGGTAACTATGGCTACACCTTC
CASSLPSQGNYGYTF
>few|TRBD1|TRBJ2-3|TRBV28
TGTGCCAGCAGCCCTCCCCGACAGGGAGCTAATGGGGAGTATTTT
CASSPPRQGANGEYF
>.|.|TRBJ2-7|TRBV9
TGTGCCAGCAGTGCTCACGACCTCGGGGAGCAGTACTTC
CASSAHDLGEQYF
>.|TRBD1|TRBJ2-7|TRBV12-5
TGTGCTAGTGGTTTGGGACAGGGGGGGAACGAGCAGTACTTC
CASGLGQGGNEQYF
>.|.|TRBJ1-2|TRBV2
TGTGCCAGCAGTGAGTACAGGGACTATGGCTACACCTTC
CASSEYRDYGYTF
>.|.|TRBJ1-3|TRBV5-1
TGCGCCAGCAGCACGGCACAGTCTGGAAACACCATATATTTT
CASSTAQSGNTIYF
>.|TRBD1|TRBJ2-3|TRBV4-1
TGCGCCAGCAGCCAAGATCCGGGACAGGGGGCGCAGGCCTTTCAGTATTTT
CASSQDPGQGAQAFQYF
>.|.|TRBJ2-3|TRBV4-2
TGTGCCAGCAGCCAAGATATGAGCGGCACAGATACGCAGTATTTT
CASSQDMSGTDTQYF
>.|.|TRBJ1-1|TRBV18
TGTGCCAGCTCACCCTCCCTTGCTTCAGTTGAAGCTTTCTTT
CASSPSLASVEAFF
>.|.|TRBJ1-1|TRBV29-1
TGCAGCGTCCGCGAAGACTTGAACACTGAAGCTTTCTTT
CSVREDLNTEAFF
>.|TRBD2|TRBJ2-1|TRBV7-9
TGTGCCAGCAGCTTAGAAGGACTAGCGGGGGCCAACAATGAGCAGTTCTTC
CASSLEGLAGANNEQFF
>.|.|TRBJ2-7|TRBV27
TGTGCCAGCGCTTGGGACACCAACCTGGTAGCCGAGCAGTACTTC
CASAWDTNLVAEQYF
>.|.|TRBJ2-2|TRBV7-9
TGTGCCAGCAGCTTTACAACGACAGGGCGGGGCGGGGAGCTGTTTTTT
CASSFTTTGRGGELFF
>few|TRBD2|TRBJ2-7|TRBV5-1
TGCGCCAGCAGGACCCGACGGGGGGGGAACTACGAGCAGTACTTC
CASRTRRGGNYEQYF
>.|.|TRBJ2-7|TRBV6-5
TGTGCCAGCAGTCCCCTGGGAGTAAGGGGAGGAGAGCAGTACTTC
CASSPLGVRGGEQYF
>few|.|TRBJ1-6|TRBV7-8
TGTGCCAGCAGCTTAGGCCCGGGGGGCTCATATAATTCACCCCTCCACTTT
CASSLGPGGSYNSPLHF
>.|TRBD1|TRBJ1-5|TRBV11-2
TGTGCCAGCAGCTCGACAGGGTTGGGCAATCAGCCCCAGCATTTT
CASSSTGLGNQPQHF
>.|TRBD1|TRBJ2-1|TRBV7-2
TGTGCCAGCAGCTTAGCATCACAGGGGGCAAGGAATGAGCAGTTCTTC
CASSLASQGARNEQFF
>.|TRBD1|TRBJ1-5|TRBV6-1
TGTGCCAGCAGTGGGACAGGTCTGACCAATGGCAATCAGCCCCAGCATTTT
CASSGTGLTNGNQPQHF
>.|TRBD2|TRBJ2-3|TRBV11-3
TGTGCCAGCAGCTTAGGAAAGGTAGCGGGGTCCGGAGATACGCAGTATTTT
CASSLGKVAGSGDTQYF
>few|TRBD1|TRBJ2-1|TRBV6-1
TGTGCCAGCAGTGAAGGGACAGGGGTCGATGAGCAGTTCTTC
CASSEGTGVDEQFF
>few|.|TRBJ1-1|TRBV27
TGTGCCAGCAGTTTGAGGACACCCACTGAAGCTTTCTTT
CASSLRTPTEAFF
>few|TRBD1|TRBJ1-1|TRBV7-9
TGTGCCAGCAGCCTACAGGGGGGAGCTGAAGCTTTCTTT
CASSLQGGAEAFF
>.|TRBD1|TRBJ1-5|TRBV5-3
TGTGCCAGAAGTCCCGACAGGGGAGGCAATCAGCCCCAGCATTTT
CARSPDRGGNQPQHF
>.|TRBD1|TRBJ1-1|TRBV6-1
TGTGCCAGCGGTTCGCAGGGGGGCATGAACACTGAAGCTTTCTTT
CASGSQGGMNTEAFF
>few|TRBD1|TRBJ1-2|TRBV19
TGTGCCAGTAGTGCCGGGACAGGGCTTTCCTATGGCTACACCTTC
CASSAGTGLSYGYTF
>.|TRBD1|TRBJ1-5|TRBV2
TGTGCCAGCAGTGCTAACACAGGGGGTAATCAGCCCCAGCATTTT
CASSANTGGNQPQHF